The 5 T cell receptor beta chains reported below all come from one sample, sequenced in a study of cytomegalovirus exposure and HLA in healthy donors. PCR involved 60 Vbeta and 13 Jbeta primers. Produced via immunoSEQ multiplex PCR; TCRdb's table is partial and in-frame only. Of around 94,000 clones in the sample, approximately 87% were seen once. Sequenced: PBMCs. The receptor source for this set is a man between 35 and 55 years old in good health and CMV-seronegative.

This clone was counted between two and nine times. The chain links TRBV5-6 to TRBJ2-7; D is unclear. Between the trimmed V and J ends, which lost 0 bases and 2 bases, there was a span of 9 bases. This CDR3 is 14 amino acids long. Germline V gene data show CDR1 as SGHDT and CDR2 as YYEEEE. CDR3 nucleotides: TGTGCCAGCAGCTTGGGGGTTACTACCTACGAGCAGTACTTC. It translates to CASSLGVTTYEQYF.

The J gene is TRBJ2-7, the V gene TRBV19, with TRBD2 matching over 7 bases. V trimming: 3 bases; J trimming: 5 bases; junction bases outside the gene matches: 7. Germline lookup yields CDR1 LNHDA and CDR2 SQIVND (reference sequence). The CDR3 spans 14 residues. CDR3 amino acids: CASSMGGRGNEQYF. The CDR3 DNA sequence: TGTGCCAGTAGTATGGGCGGGCGGGGGAACGAGCAGTACTTC.

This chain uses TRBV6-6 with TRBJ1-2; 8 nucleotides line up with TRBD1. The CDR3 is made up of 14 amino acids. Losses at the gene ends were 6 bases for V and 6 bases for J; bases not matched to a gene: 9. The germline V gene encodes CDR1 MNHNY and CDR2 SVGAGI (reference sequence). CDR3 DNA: TGTGCCAGCAGAGCCCCGGGACAGGCTGATGGCTACACCTTC. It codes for CASRAPGQADGYTF.

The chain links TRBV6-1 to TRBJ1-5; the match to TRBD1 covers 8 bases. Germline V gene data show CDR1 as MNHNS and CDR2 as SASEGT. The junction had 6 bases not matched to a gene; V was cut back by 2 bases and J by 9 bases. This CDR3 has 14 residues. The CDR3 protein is CASSESGGHWPQHF. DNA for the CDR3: TGTGCCAGCAGTGAATCAGGGGGCCATTGGCCCCAGCATTTT.

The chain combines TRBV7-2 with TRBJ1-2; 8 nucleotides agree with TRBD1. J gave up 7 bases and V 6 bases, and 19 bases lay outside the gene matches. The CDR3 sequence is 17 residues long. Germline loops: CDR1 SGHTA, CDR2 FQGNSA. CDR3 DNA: TGTGCCAGCAGAACCGGGACAGGTCCCCCTATTTCAGGTGGCTACACCTTC. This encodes CASRTGTGPPISGGYTF.